These T cell receptor beta chains were read from a single sample in a study of blood T cell repertoires in COVID-19. Profiling relied on immunoSEQ multiplex PCR, and the TCRdb table lists in-frame clones only, not all of them. The repertoire consists of over 20,000 clones, with approximately 81% occurring once and the leading ten covering under 8%. Sequencing was done on a sample of peripheral blood. Every receptor here comes from an older man with acute or convalescent COVID-19. Both conserved end residues are part of each CDR3. D genes are given only for firm matches. Clone size is shown for a subset of rows, as once, few, many or a class of expanded clone.

>TRBJ2-7|TRBV7-8|-|TRBD1
CASSLVPPTGGHYEQYF
TGTGCCAGCAGCTTAGTCCCCCCCACAGGGGGGCACTACGAGCAGTACTTC
>TRBJ1-3|TRBV11-2|-|-
CASSLRAAGNTIYF
TGTGCCAGCAGCTTGAGGGCAGCTGGAAACACCATATATTTT
>TRBJ1-5|TRBV29-1|-|-
CSVGDQPQHF
TGCAGCGTTGGAGATCAGCCCCAGCATTTT
>TRBJ2-2|TRBV11-1|once|-
CASSFATGNTGELFF
TGTGCCAGCAGCTTCGCGACAGGGAACACCGGGGAGCTGTTTTTT
>TRBJ1-6|TRBV3-1/TRBV3-2|-|-
CASRVSGTASSYNSPLHF
TGTGCCAGCAGGGTTAGCGGCACAGCGAGCTCCTATAATTCACCCCTCCACTTT
>TRBJ2-7|TRBV25-1|-|TRBD1
CASSEAQGGACEQYF
TGTGCCAGCAGTGAAGCACAGGGGGGCGCCTGCGAGCAGTACTTC
>TRBJ2-1|TRBV29-1|-|-
CSVVGAPGQFF
TGCAGCGTTGTAGGGGCCCCGGGGCAGTTCTTC
>TRBJ1-1|TRBV6-5|-|-
CASFLSLNTEAFF
TGTGCCAGCTTTTTATCCCTAAACACTGAAGCTTTCTTT
>TRBJ2-3|TRBV11-2|-|TRBD2
CASSPGRGLPGDTQYF
TGTGCCAGCAGCCCGGGGCGGGGGTTACCTGGAGATACGCAGTATTTT
>TRBJ2-2|TRBV3-1/TRBV3-2|-|-
CASSQEDLSGYTGELFF
TGTGCCAGCAGCCAAGAAGACCTTAGCGGTTACACCGGGGAGCTGTTTTTT
>TRBJ2-5|TRBV27|-|-
CASSFYGGKETQYF
TGTGCCAGCAGTTTTTATGGAGGGAAAGAGACCCAGTACTTC
>TRBJ2-3|TRBV5-5|-|TRBD2
CASSSSGSADTQYF
TGTGCCAGCAGCTCTAGCGGGAGCGCAGATACGCAGTATTTT
>TRBJ2-3|TRBV5-1|-|TRBD2
CASSFSPSSGGNTQYF
TGCGCCAGCAGCTTCTCTCCTTCTAGCGGGGGGAATACGCAGTATTTT
>TRBJ2-1|TRBV3-1/TRBV3-2|once|-
CASSQEGWGGEQFF
TGTGCCAGCAGCCAAGAAGGCTGGGGCGGTGAGCAGTTCTTC
>TRBJ2-3|TRBV14|-|-
CASSRLGTDTQYF
TGTGCCAGCAGCCGGCTAGGCACAGATACGCAGTATTTT